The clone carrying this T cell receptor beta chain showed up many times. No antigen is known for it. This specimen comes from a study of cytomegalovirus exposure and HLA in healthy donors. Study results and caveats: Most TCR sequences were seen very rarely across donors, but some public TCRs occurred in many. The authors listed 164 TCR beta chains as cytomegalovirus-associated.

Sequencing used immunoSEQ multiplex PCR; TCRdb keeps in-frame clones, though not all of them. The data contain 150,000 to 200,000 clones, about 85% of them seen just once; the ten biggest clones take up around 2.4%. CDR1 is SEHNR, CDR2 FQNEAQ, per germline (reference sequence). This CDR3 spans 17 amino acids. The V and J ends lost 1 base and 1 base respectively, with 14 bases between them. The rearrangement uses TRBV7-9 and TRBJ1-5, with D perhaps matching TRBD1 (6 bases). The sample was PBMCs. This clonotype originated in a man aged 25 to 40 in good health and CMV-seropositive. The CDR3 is CASSLDAQGSSNQPQHF. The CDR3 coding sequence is TGTGCCAGCAGCTTAGACGCACAGGGTTCAAGCAATCAGCCCCAGCATTTT.